The 30 T cell receptor beta chains in this list originate from one sample, sequenced in a study of blood T cell repertoires in COVID-19. The assay was immunoSEQ multiplex PCR, and TCRdb's table has in-frame clones only and misses some. The table has some 200,000 clones, roughly nine tenths seen once; the top ten hold about 12%. The sequencing input was peripheral blood. These receptors were obtained from a woman aged 18-30 years who had recovered from COVID-19.

The chain combines TRBV21-1 with TRBJ2-3; the tabulated D call, TRBD2, remains unverified against the DNA. TRBV21-1 is reported as a pseudogene. This CDR3 comprises 16 residues. Here the CDR3 reads CASTGTSGSNTDTQYF. The CDR3 coding sequence is TGTGCCAGCACCGGGACTAGCGGGAGTAACACAGATACGCAGTATTTT.

The chain couples TRBV27 to TRBJ2-1; TRBD2 matches 8 bases. V gave up 2 bases and J gave up 5 bases; unmatched junction bases: 2. CDR3 length: 14 amino acids. The germline V gene encodes CDR1 MNHEY and CDR2 SMNVEV (reference sequence). The CDR3 bases are TGTGCCAGCAGTTTAGCGGGGGGTAACAATGAGCAGTTCTTC. It encodes CASSLAGGNNEQFF.

This chain uses TRBV7-2 with TRBJ1-4; a weak D match, TRBD1 (5 bases). V dropped 4 bases and J dropped 11 bases, with 17 bases sitting between them. Germline-derived CDR1 and CDR2 are SGHTA and FQGNSA. This CDR3 has 14 residues. CDR3 sequence: CASSSPPGGDKLFF. As DNA, the CDR3 is TGTGCCAGCAGCTCACCCCCGGGGGGGGATAAACTGTTTTTT.

Only one count was recorded for this clone. This sequence joins TRBV19 and TRBJ2-3, with 9 bases that match TRBD2. This CDR3 spans 15 amino acids. The V and J ends lost 5 bases and 7 bases, in that order; junction bases with no gene match: 10. Looked up from germline, CDR1 is LNHDA and CDR2 is SQIVND (reference sequence). Here the CDR3 DNA reads TGTGCCAGTAGTCTCGGCGGGAGGGGATGGAATACGCAGTATTTT. Translating it yields CASSLGGRGWNTQYF.

This rearrangement joins TRBV5-1 to TRBJ2-7, with 7 bases matching TRBD2. Germline loops: CDR1 SGHRS, CDR2 YFSETQ. CDR3 length equals 15 residues. Unmatched junction bases numbered 10, after V lost 4 bases and J lost 3 bases. CDR3 loop: CASSPWGEGHYEQYF. Here the CDR3 DNA reads TGCGCCAGCAGCCCTTGGGGGGAGGGGCACTACGAGCAGTACTTC. Full variable domain (missing parts from reference TRBV5-1 and TRBJ2-7): KAGVTQTPRYLIKTRGQQVTLSCSPISGHRSVSWYQQTPGQGLQFLFEYFSETQRNKGNFPGRFSGRQFSNSRSEMNVSTLELGDSALYLCASSPWGEGHYEQYFGPGTRLTVT.

The chain combines TRBV19 with TRBJ1-5; 12 bases are shared with TRBD1. The CDR3 extends over 16 amino acids. The V segment lost 4 bases and the J segment 6 bases; nucleotides outside the gene matches: 7. CDR1 LNHDA and CDR2 SQIVND come from the germline V gene (reference sequence). The CDR3 protein is CASSSLGQGAGQPQHF. The CDR3 region has the DNA TGTGCCAGTAGTAGTTTGGGACAGGGGGCCGGTCAGCCCCAGCATTTT.

The chain carries TRBV6-5 and TRBJ2-7; 8 bases line up with TRBD1. The CDR3 consists of 12 residues. Per germline, CDR1 MNHEY and CDR2 SVGAGI. The V segment lost 10 bases and the J segment 3 bases; nucleotides outside the gene matches: 5. As DNA, the CDR3 is TGTGCCACTGGGACAGGAGTCTACGAGCAGTACTTC. It translates to CATGTGVYEQYF.

This chain connects TRBV2 to TRBJ1-5; D possibly corresponds to TRBD1 (5 bases). Trimming cost V 5 bases and J 0 bases, with 14 bases left between them. CDR3 size: 16 residues. Per germline, CDR1 SNHLY and CDR2 FYNNEI. The CDR3 DNA reads TGTGCCAGCAGTTGGCAGGGTGGCGATAGCAATCAGCCCCAGCATTTT. This sequence encodes CASSWQGGDSNQPQHF.

V and J are TRBV6-5 and TRBJ1-5; possible D gene TRBD1, 6 bases. Trimming left V 6 bases short and J 6 bases short, with 15 bases between. The V gene's germline CDR1 is MNHEY and CDR2 SVGAGI. The CDR3 runs 14 residues. The CDR3 nucleotides are TGTGCCAGCAGACCCACAGGGCTGGTTCAGCCCCAGCATTTT. Residues: CASRPTGLVQPQHF.

This chain uses TRBV6-4 with TRBJ2-1; D is uncertain. Looked up from germline, CDR1 is MRHNA and CDR2 is SNTAGT. The V end was cut by 2 bases, the J end by 6 bases, with 17 bases between. This CDR3 spans 16 amino acids. This CDR3 is CASSDGYYTTSNEQFF. The DNA of the CDR3 is TGTGCCAGCAGTGACGGGTACTATACCACTTCCAATGAGCAGTTCTTC.

The rearrangement links TRBV5-1 to TRBJ1-1; 7 bases agree with TRBD1. V lost 4 bases and J lost 2; bases outside the gene matches: 8. The CDR3 runs to 15 residues. Looked up from germline, CDR1 is SGHRS and CDR2 is YFSETQ. CDR3 sequence (DNA): TGCGCCAGCAGCCCCAGACAGGGCCGCAACACTGAAGCTTTCTTT. Encoded protein: CASSPRQGRNTEAFF.

The count of this clone is one. CDR3 protein: CASSQVFTEAFF. DNA of the CDR3: TGTGCCAGCAGCCAAGTCTTCACTGAAGCTTTCTTT. The gene calls are TRBV14 and TRBJ1-1; D remains unclear. CDR1 SGHDN and CDR2 FVKESK come from the germline V gene. This CDR3 is built from 12 residues. Trimming pared 1 base from V and 4 bases from J, leaving 4 bases between.

V and J are TRBV12-2 and TRBJ2-3; whether TRBD2, the table's D call, matches the DNA was not checked. TRBV12-2 is classified as a pseudogene. The CDR3 is 17 amino acids. The CDR3 DNA reads TGTGCAAGTCGCTTAGCGGGGCGGGAGGGCAACACAGATACGCAGTATTTT. Amino acid sequence: CASRLAGREGNTDTQYF.

The V and J genes are TRBV6-2 or TRBV6-3 and TRBJ2-1; TRBD2 aligns across 12 bases. The CDR3 has 16 amino acids. V dropped 4 bases and J dropped 6; count of bases not matched to a gene: 7. Per the germline V gene, CDR1 is MNHEY and CDR2 is SVGEGT. The CDR3 coding sequence is TGTGCCAGCAGTTCCAGACTAGCGGGAGCGACCAATGAGCAGTTCTTC. As protein: CASSSRLAGATNEQFF.

This CDR3 is CASSLQGTYGYTF. CDR3 bases: TGTGCCAGCAGCTTACAGGGGACCTATGGCTACACCTTC. The V and J genes are TRBV5-4 and TRBJ1-2; 7 nucleotides agree with TRBD1. J lost 4 bases, V lost 2 bases, and 2 bases had no gene match. The CDR3 is 13 amino acids. CDR1 is SGHNT and CDR2 is YYREEE in the germline V gene (reference sequence).

The sample holds one count of this clone. In DNA, the CDR3 is TGTGCCAGCAGCAGCCGCGACAGGGGGTTTAGCACTGAAGCTTTCTTT. Encoded protein: CASSSRDRGFSTEAFF. The chain has TRBV13 and TRBJ1-1; TRBD1 matches 9 bases. This CDR3 spans 16 amino acids. Per the germline V gene, CDR1 is PRHDT and CDR2 is FYEKMQ (reference sequence). Trimming cost V 5 bases and J 4 bases; bases outside gene matches: 11.

The rearrangement joins TRBV6-5 to TRBJ2-1, with 7 bases that match TRBD2. The germline V gene encodes CDR1 MNHEY and CDR2 SVGAGI. The CDR3 is made up of 15 amino acids. V shed 1 base and J 3 bases; nucleotides not matched to a gene: 3. The CDR3 is CASSYFASGYNEQFF. CDR3 nucleotides: TGTGCCAGCAGTTACTTCGCTAGCGGCTACAATGAGCAGTTCTTC.

The chain uses TRBV29-1 and TRBJ2-7; perhaps TRBD2 as D (6 bases). Per germline, CDR1 SQVTM and CDR2 ANQGSEA. Trimming removed 6 bases from V and 6 bases from J, with 15 bases in between. The CDR3 length is 12 residues. The CDR3: CSVIDEGGEQYF. The CDR3, as DNA: TGCAGCGTAATAGACGAGGGAGGCGAGCAGTACTTC.

The chain carries TRBV2 and TRBJ2-3; weak D call: TRBD1 (6 bases). This CDR3 region has 18 residues. CDR1 and CDR2 (germline): SNHLY, FYNNEI. V lost 6 bases and J 1 base, leaving 23 bases between the germline ends. The CDR3 bases are TGTGCCAGCAGGACAGGCAACCCGTCGGAAAGTGGCACAGATACGCAGTATTTT. It is translated as CASRTGNPSESGTDTQYF.

The chain carries TRBV19 and TRBJ1-5; 10 bases agree with TRBD1. V shed 3 bases, J shed 2 bases, and the junction held 4 bases outside the gene matches. CDR3 size: 16 residues. CDR1 is LNHDA, CDR2 SQIVND, per germline (reference sequence). CDR3 residues: CASSIRDRGRNQPQHF. The CDR3 DNA sequence: TGTGCCAGTAGTATTAGGGACAGGGGCCGCAATCAGCCCCAGCATTTT.

CDR3 nucleotide sequence: TGTGCCAGCAAAAACCGACAGGGGAACGAGCAGTACTTC. Protein product: CASKNRQGNEQYF. The V call is TRBV6-6, the J call TRBJ2-7, with 8 nucleotides matching TRBD1. J gave up 5 bases and V 7 bases, and 7 bases lay outside the gene matches. The germline V gene has CDR1 MNHNY and CDR2 SVGAGI (reference sequence). There are 13 residues in the CDR3.

The chain joins TRBV9 to TRBJ1-5, with a tentative D call TRBD1 (6 bases). The germline V and J ends were trimmed by 10 bases and 3 bases, with 11 bases remaining between them. CDR3 length: 12 amino acids. CDR1 and CDR2 from the germline V gene are SGDLS and YYNGEE. CDR3 region: CASGQPNQPQHF. CDR3 nucleotides: TGTGCCTCAGGACAGCCCAATCAGCCCCAGCATTTT.

The V call is TRBV24-1, the J call TRBJ2-1; TRBD2 aligns across 9 bases. This CDR3 is built from 15 residues. Trimming took 4 bases from V and 8 from J; bases not matched to a gene: 8. The germline V gene has CDR1 KGHDR and CDR2 SFDVKD. The CDR3 region is CATSETGLAKDEQFF. The CDR3 DNA sequence: TGTGCCACCAGTGAAACCGGACTAGCGAAGGATGAGCAGTTCTTC.

The V and J genes are TRBV7-9 and TRBJ2-1; maybe TRBD2 (6 bases). V lost 5 bases to trimming and J lost 0 bases, with 14 bases between them. The germline V gene encodes CDR1 SEHNR and CDR2 FQNEAQ (reference sequence). CDR3 size: 16 residues. The CDR3 DNA follows: TGTGCCAGCAGCCTGAGGAGGGAGAGCTCCTACAATGAGCAGTTCTTC. It codes for CASSLRRESSYNEQFF.

The chain employs TRBV3-1 (or the pseudogene TRBV3-2) and TRBJ2-7; D ambiguous. The V end was cut by 1 base, the J end by 5 bases, with 6 bases between. In germline, CDR1 is LGHDT, CDR2 YNNKEL (reference sequence). The CDR3 totals 12 residues. Written as DNA, the CDR3 is TGTGCCAGCAGCCAAGGGTCAGACGAGCAGTACTTC. Its protein is CASSQGSDEQYF.

The rearrangement joins TRBV5-6 to TRBJ2-5, with 8 bases fitting TRBD2. The V segment lost 0 bases and the J segment 2 bases; nucleotides outside the gene matches: 6. The CDR3 has 16 amino acids. Germline V CDR1 and CDR2: SGHDT, YYEEEE. DNA for the CDR3: TGTGCCAGCAGCTTGGACGGGACTAGAGTTCAAGAGACCCAGTACTTC. The encoded protein is CASSLDGTRVQETQYF.

The chain is built from TRBV11-3 and TRBJ2-4; D unresolved. The CDR3 length is 14 residues. V was trimmed by 10 bases and J by 0 bases, leaving 13 bases between them. The V gene's germline CDR1 is SGHNT and CDR2 YENEEA. This CDR3 is CAKLIAPAKNIQYF. CDR3 sequence (DNA): TGTGCCAAATTAATAGCCCCAGCCAAAAACATTCAGTACTTC.

The J gene is TRBJ2-7, the V gene TRBV6-5; 9 bases are shared with TRBD1. Losses at the gene ends were 4 bases for V and 6 bases for J; bases not matched to a gene: 10. The CDR3 is 15 residues long. Germline V CDR1 and CDR2: MNHEY, SVGAGI. The CDR3 DNA is TGTGCCAGCAGTTCTTCCGGGACAGGGTCCCTCGAGCAGTACTTC. Encoded protein: CASSSSGTGSLEQYF.

The chain has TRBV5-1 and TRBJ2-1, with 7 bases aligning to TRBD2. The V segment lost 4 bases and the J segment 8 bases; nucleotides outside the gene matches: 15. The CDR3 totals 16 residues. The germline V gene encodes CDR1 SGHRS and CDR2 YFSETQ. The CDR3 region has the DNA TGCGCCAGCAGCCCGATAGCGGGCCCAATTAGGGATGAGCAGTTCTTC. Its protein product is CASSPIAGPIRDEQFF.

This chain links TRBV30 with TRBJ1-2, with D perhaps TRBD1 (6 bases). The ends were cut back, 4 bases at V and 4 bases at J, with 16 bases in the middle. This CDR3 has 14 amino acids. CDR1 and CDR2 (germline): GTSNPN, SVGIG (reference sequence). In DNA form, the CDR3 reads TGTGCCTGGAACATCGTTGGACAGTCCTATGGCTACACCTTC. It encodes CAWNIVGQSYGYTF. The full variable domain, with the rest looked up from reference TRBV30 and TRBJ1-2, is SQTIHQWPATLVQPVGSPLSLECTVEGTSNPNLYWYRQAAGRGLQLLFYSVGIGQISSEVPQNLSASRPQDRQFILSSKKLLLSDSGFYLCAWNIVGQSYGYTFGSGTRLTVV.